This T cell receptor (beta chain) is from a study of CD8+ T cells in alopecia areata. Study details: The duration of tofacitinib was 6 to 18 months, with 6 months off drug afterward. Overall study findings and caveats: Normal-skin resident alphabeta T cells also appear among scalp sample sequences. More clonal than normal scalp was lesional scalp, particularly alopecia totalis/universalis.

With respect to this clone: The target antigen is unknown.

Trimming left V 4 bases short and J 3 bases short, with 16 bases between. From germline, CDR1 is LGHNA and CDR2 YSLEER. This CDR3 is 15 amino acids long. Peripheral blood and lesional scalp punch biopsies came from alopecia areata patients. RNA was isolated and reverse transcribed to cDNA, the sequencing template. Produced via immunoSEQ multiplex PCR; TCRdb's table is partial and in-frame only. Among about 130,000 clones listed, approximately 48% were seen once. This TCR was recovered from a human donor with alopecia areata. Sequenced material: CD8+ T cells sorted from blood, taken at week 0. J is TRBJ2-7 and V is TRBV4-3, with a tentative D call TRBD2 (7 bases). The CDR3 loop is CASSPERGGGYEQYF. The CDR3 region has the DNA TGCGCCAGCAGCCCTGAAAGGGGGGGCGGCTACGAGCAGTACTTC.